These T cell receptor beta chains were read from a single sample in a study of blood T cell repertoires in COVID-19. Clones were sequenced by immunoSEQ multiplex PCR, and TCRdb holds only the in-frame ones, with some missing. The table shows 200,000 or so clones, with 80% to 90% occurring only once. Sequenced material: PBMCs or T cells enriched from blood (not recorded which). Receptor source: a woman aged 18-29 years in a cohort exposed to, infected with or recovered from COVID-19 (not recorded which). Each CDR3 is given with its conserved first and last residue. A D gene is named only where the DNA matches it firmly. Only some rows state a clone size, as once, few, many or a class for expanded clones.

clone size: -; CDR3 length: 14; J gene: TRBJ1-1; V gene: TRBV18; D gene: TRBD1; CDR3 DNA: TGTGCCAGCTCACCAAGGGACAGGAACACTGAAGCTTTCTTT; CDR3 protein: CASSPRDRNTEAFF
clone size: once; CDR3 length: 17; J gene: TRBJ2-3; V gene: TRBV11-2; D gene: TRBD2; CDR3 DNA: TGTGCCAGCAGCTTAGGGGGGGGTTGGAGCGGAACAGATACGCAGTATTTT; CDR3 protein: CASSLGGGWSGTDTQYF
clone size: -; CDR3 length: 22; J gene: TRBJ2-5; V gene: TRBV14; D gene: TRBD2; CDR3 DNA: TGTGCCAGCAGCCAGGCCGATCGATGGCGGGGGGCTTCCTTCGTAATACAAGAGACCCAGTACTTC; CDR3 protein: CASSQADRWRGASFVIQETQYF
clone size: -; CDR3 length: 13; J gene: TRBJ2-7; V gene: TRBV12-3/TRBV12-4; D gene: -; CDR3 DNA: TGTGCCAGCAGTTTTCACAGCTCCTACGAGCAGTACTTC; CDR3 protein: CASSFHSSYEQYF
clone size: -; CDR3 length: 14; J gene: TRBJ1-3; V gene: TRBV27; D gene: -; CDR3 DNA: TGTGCCAGCAAGGTTTGGGGAGGAGGAAACACCATATATTTT; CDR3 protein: CASKVWGGGNTIYF
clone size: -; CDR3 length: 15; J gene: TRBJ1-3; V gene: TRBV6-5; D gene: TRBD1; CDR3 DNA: TGTGCCAGCAGTTACGGGCAGGGGGACGGAAACACCATATATTTT; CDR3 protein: CASSYGQGDGNTIYF
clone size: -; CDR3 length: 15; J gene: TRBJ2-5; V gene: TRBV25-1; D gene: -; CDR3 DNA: TGTGCCAGCAGTCTCAGCGAGGAGTACCAAGAGACCCAGTACTTC; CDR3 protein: CASSLSEEYQETQYF
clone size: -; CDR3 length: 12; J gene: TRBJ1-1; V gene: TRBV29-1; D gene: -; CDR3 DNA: TGCAGCGTCGATGGACAGAACACTGAAGCTTTCTTT; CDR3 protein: CSVDGQNTEAFF
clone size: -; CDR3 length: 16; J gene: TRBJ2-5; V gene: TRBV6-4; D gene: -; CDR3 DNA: TGTGCCAGCAGTGAGAATTCTGGGGTTGGGAGGGAGACCCAGTACTTC; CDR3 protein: CASSENSGVGRETQYF
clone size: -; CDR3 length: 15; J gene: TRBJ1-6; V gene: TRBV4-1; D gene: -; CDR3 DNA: TGCGCCAGCAGCCAAGCGACAGACTATAATTCACCCCTCCACTTT; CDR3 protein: CASSQATDYNSPLHF
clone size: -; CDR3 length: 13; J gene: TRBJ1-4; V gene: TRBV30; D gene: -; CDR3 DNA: TGTGCCTGGAGTGAACCGAGGAGGGAAAAACTGTTTTTT; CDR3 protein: CAWSEPRREKLFF
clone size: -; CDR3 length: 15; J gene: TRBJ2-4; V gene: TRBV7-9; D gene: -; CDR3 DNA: TGTGCCAGCAGCCCACCGCACAGGCTTGGAAACATTCAGTACTTC; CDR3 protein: CASSPPHRLGNIQYF
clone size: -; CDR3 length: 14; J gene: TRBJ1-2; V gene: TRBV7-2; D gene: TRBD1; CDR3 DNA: TGTGCCAGCAGCTCGGACAGGGTTAACTATGGCTACACCTTC; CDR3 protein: CASSSDRVNYGYTF
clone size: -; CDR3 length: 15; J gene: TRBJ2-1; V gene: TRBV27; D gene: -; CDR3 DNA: TGTGCCAGCAGTAGAGGGACACCGCTCTACAATGAGCAGTTCTTC; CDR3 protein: CASSRGTPLYNEQFF
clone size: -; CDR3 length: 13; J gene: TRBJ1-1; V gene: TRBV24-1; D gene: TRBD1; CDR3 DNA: TGTGCCACCAGTGGTCAGGGGGACACTGAAGCTTTCTTT; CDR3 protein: CATSGQGDTEAFF
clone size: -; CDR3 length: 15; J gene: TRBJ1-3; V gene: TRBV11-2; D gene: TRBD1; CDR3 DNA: TGTGCCTCCGGACAGGGAAATCGCCCTGGAAACACCATATATTTT; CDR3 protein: CASGQGNRPGNTIYF
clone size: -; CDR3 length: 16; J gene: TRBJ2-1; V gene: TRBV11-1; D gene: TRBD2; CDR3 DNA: TGTGCCAGCAGAGTCGGGACTAGCGGGAATTACAATGAGCAGTTCTTC; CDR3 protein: CASRVGTSGNYNEQFF
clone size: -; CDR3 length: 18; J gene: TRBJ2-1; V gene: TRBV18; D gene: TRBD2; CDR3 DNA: TGTGCCAGCTCACCAATTCTAGCGGGAGGTTCAACCTACAATGAGCAGTTCTTC; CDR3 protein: CASSPILAGGSTYNEQFF
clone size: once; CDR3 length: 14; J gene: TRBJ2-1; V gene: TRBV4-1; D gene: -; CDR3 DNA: TGCGCCAGCAGCCCTAGCACAACTTACAATGAGCAGTTCTTC; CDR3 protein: CASSPSTTYNEQFF
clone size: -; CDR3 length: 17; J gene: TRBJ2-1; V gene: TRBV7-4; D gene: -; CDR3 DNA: TGTGCCAGCAGCTCGCCCATGGGGGGGGCCGCCTACAATGAGCAGTTCTTC; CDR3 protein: CASSSPMGGAAYNEQFF
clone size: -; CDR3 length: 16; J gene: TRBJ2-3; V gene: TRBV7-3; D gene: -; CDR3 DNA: TGTGCCAGCAGCCGGGCAGCGGAACCTAGCACAGATACGCAGTATTTT; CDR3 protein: CASSRAAEPSTDTQYF
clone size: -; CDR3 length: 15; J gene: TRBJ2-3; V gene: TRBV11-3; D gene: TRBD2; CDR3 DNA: TGTGCCAGCAGCTTCGGGAGGGTAAGCACAGATACGCAGTATTTT; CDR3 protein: CASSFGRVSTDTQYF
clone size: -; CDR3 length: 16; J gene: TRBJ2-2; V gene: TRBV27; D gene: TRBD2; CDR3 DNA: TGTGCCAGCAGTACTCTAGCGGCGACATACACCGGGGAGCTGTTTTTT; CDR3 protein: CASSTLAATYTGELFF
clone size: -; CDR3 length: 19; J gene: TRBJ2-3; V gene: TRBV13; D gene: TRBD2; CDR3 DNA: TGTGCCAGCAGCTCTGTCCCGGGACTAGCGGGAGGGCTCACAGATACGCAGTATTTT; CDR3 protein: CASSSVPGLAGGLTDTQYF
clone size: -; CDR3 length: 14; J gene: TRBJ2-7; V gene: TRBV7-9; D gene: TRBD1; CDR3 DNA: TGTGCCAGCATGGTAGGGACAGGGAGCTACGAGCAGTACTTC; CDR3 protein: CASMVGTGSYEQYF
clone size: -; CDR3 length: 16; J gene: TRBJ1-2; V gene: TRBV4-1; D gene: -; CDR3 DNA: TGCGCCAGCAGCCAAGAGGGTCAGGGTCCTAACTATGGCTACACCTTC; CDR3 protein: CASSQEGQGPNYGYTF
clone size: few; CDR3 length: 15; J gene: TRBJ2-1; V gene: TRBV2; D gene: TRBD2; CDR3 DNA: TGTGCCAGCAGCCGACTAGCGGGAGGGGACAATGAGCAGTTCTTC; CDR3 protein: CASSRLAGGDNEQFF
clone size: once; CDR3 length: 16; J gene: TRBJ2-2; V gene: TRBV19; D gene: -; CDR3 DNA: TGTGCCAGTAGCGACGTTGGGCTTTCGAACACCGGGGAGCTGTTTTTT; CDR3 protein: CASSDVGLSNTGELFF
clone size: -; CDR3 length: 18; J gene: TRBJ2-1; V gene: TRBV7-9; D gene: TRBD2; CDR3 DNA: TGTGCCAGCAGCTTAGGGACTAGCGGGAGAGTTTCCTACAATGAGCAGTTCTTC; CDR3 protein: CASSLGTSGRVSYNEQFF
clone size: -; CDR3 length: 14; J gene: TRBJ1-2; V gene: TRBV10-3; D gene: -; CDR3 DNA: TGTGCCATTTCCGACGGGGATGCTAACTATGGCTACACCTTC; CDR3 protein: CAISDGDANYGYTF
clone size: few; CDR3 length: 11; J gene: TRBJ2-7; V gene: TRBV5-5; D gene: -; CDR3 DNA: TGTGCCAGCAGCTTCCTATACGAGCAGTACTTC; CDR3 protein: CASSFLYEQYF
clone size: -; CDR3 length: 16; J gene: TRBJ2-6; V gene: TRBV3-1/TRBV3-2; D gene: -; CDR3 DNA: TGTGCCAGCAGCCAAGATGACATCTCTGGGGCCAACGTCCTGACTTTC; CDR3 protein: CASSQDDISGANVLTF
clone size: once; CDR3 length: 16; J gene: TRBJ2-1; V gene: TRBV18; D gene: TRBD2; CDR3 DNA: TGTGCCAGCTACCGACTAGCGGGGGGCCAAGGGGGTGAGCAGTTCTTC; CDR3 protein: CASYRLAGGQGGEQFF
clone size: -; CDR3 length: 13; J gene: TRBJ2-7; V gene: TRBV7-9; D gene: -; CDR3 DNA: TGTGCCAGCAGCTTAGCGGGGGCAGAGATTCAGTACTTC; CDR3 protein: CASSLAGAEIQYF
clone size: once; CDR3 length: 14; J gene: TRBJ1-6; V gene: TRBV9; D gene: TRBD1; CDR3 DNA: TGTGCCAGCAGCGTCGGGACAGTCAATTCACCCCTCCACTTT; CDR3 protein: CASSVGTVNSPLHF
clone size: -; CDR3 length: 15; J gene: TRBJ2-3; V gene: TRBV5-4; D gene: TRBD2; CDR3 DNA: TGTGCCAGCAGCTTGACTAGCGGGGGCACAGATACGCAGTATTTT; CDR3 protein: CASSLTSGGTDTQYF
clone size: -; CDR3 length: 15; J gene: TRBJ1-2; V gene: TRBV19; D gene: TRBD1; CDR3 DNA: TGTGCCAGTAGTATCGGACAGGGGGCGAACTATGGCTACACCTTC; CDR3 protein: CASSIGQGANYGYTF
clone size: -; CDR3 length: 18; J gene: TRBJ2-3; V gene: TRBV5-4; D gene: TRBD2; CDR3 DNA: TGTGCCAGCAGCCCGGGACTAGCGGGGGGGCTGGGCACAGATACGCAGTATTTT; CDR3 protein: CASSPGLAGGLGTDTQYF
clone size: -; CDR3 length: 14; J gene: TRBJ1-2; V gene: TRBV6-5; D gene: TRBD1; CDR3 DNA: TGTGCCAGCAGTAGGACAGGGGTCCACTATGGCTACACCTTC; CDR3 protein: CASSRTGVHYGYTF
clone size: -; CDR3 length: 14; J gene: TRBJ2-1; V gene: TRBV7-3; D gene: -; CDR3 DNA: TGTGCCAGCAGCTTAAACCCCCCCCGGGGTGAGCAGTTCTTC; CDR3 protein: CASSLNPPRGEQFF